The source of this T cell receptor (beta chain) is a study of cytomegalovirus exposure and HLA in healthy donors (dated by TCRdb to between 2016 and 2019). With regard to the full study: An earlier analysis of several hundred of the donors reported about 250 Gb of sequence data and 117 million unique TCR beta sequences from roughly 200 million T cells. HLA typing covered class I and class II loci at four-digit resolution. On average, 235,054 unique TCR beta nucleotide sequences were sequenced per donor among a few hundred genotyped donors of the cohort, with roughly 18% of those sequences being non-productive. The later analysis used no new phenotypic data to find candidate immune exposures, relying instead on TCR beta sequences and their occurrence across donors. All discovery cohort repertoires had been generated on a single sequencing platform. In addition to the first cohort of approximately 670 subjects, a separate validation cohort of approximately 120 different subjects was used. The study combined high-throughput TCR immunosequencing, statistical association of individual TCRs with disease status, and machine learning to predict cytomegalovirus infection status. Roughly five DR-DQ haplotypes were handled as single units for association and clustering, since linkage in the cohort was strong. The study profiled the T cell repertoires of fewer than 850 subjects by immunosequencing and related them to cytomegalovirus serostatus. Among the roughly 410 genotyped donors, more than 70% belonged to the genetic ancestry cluster associated with self-reported Caucasian donors. An early release covering around 630 HLA-typed donors comprised 250 to 350 gigabases of sequencing data and roughly 86 million unique TCR sequences. A later genetic analysis used genome-wide SNP genotypes for about 65% of the 666 donors, treating that subset as a discovery cohort. The study aimed to test whether cataloging public T cell receptors could reveal signatures of past pathogen exposure. Typing coverage varied by locus: roughly 620-640 donors for A, B, C, DRB1 and DQB1; around 560 for DQA1; around 570 for DPA1; approximately 450 for DPB1. In an earlier analysis of more than 550 of the donors, high-throughput TCR beta sequencing was used to judge whether each TCR beta V gene segment behaved as functional or pseudogenic. A later analysis re-examined previously published TCR beta repertoires from about 700 donors and added high-resolution HLA genotyping to investigate patterns of TCR occurrence. Donor age, sex, ethnicity and CMV serostatus were compiled alongside the repertoire data.

The method was the immunoSEQ multiplex PCR assay. The multiplex PCR relied on a mix of 60 forward primers for TCR Vbeta segments and 13 reverse primers for TCR Jbeta segments. Amplification of the CDR3 region of rearranged TCR beta genes was performed with a multiplex PCR assay on genomic DNA. On the Illumina HiSeq System, the amplified TCR beta libraries were sequenced as 87-base-pair reads. Under the source paper's analysis protocol: In a later analysis, some 80 million unique TCR beta chains were counted across the 650 to 700 repertoires, and roughly 10 million of these chains were shared by at least two donors. Raw reads were error-corrected and collapsed into unique sequences by a nearest-neighbor algorithm in which closely related sequences were merged to remove PCR and sequencing errors. To assign V, D and J gene segments, CDR3 sequences were aligned to IMGT reference sequences. For a sequence to be retained, at least a six-nucleotide match to both a V gene segment and a J gene segment was required. A rearrangement was called productive if the CDR3 had no stop codons and remained in frame with V and J, and every other rearrangement was called non-productive. Following IMGT convention, CDR3 was defined as the stretch from the second conserved V-encoded cysteine to the conserved J-encoded phenylalanine. Sequences without an unambiguous match to a single V gene segment were excluded from the earlier analysis of 450 to 650 of the donors. In an earlier analysis of several hundred of the donors, a V segment was called functional when productive rearrangements were above 56.7%, and segregating when the standard deviation between donors exceeded 5%. A statistical classification framework was built to diagnose cytomegalovirus status from the catalog of TCR beta chain sequences. In a later analysis, V and J genes were assigned by comparing TCR nucleotide sequences against IMGT/GENE-DB human TR gene sequences. Using the TCRdist pipeline, a later analysis assigned CDR3 sequences along with most-parsimonious VDJ recombination scenarios. In a later analysis, each TCR beta chain was defined by its CDR3 amino acid sequence together with its V-gene family, and reads without a unique V-gene family were excluded. In a later analysis, 550 to 650 highly shared, low-generation-probability nucleotide sequences were removed to address suspected cross-contamination and a sequencing artifact. In a later analysis, a clonal expansion index was calculated for each public chain from normalized within-repertoire ranks of inferred template counts. In a later analysis, generation probabilities were computed with a VDJ recombination model fitted to out-of-frame rearrangements, and the resulting probabilities were checked against IGoR. A later analysis scored TCR-TCR, TCR-HLA and TCR-CMV co-occurrence with hypergeometric tests, applying a repertoire-size bias correction to TCR pairs. In a later analysis, false discovery rates were estimated by permuting HLA or CMV assignments 20 times. In a later analysis, co-occurring TCRs were grouped using DBSCAN, and TCRdist sequence similarity was added for clustering within HLA-allele-positive subsets. For co-occurrence clustering, repertoires with fewer than 30,000 or more than 120,000 public chains were excluded, along with four or five repertoires with anomalous nucleotide sharing. TCRdb took over this immuneACCESS table, retaining in-frame rearrangements with V and J assigned. Such tables are incomplete; in checked studies, under half of the missing clones stem from an unresolved V gene, and the remainder is unexplained. The V and J calls and the clone size are those of that table, but D and trimming were determined from the DNA. This sample has around 210,000 clones in its table, and under 85% of those were observed once. In total, the top ten clones hold 1.5% to 2% of the sample.

Beyond this particular receptor, the publication reports: An earlier analysis of approximately 570 of the donors showed that most TCR beta V segments appeared in productive rearrangements either about 87% or about 30% of the time, which broadly matched IMGT annotations. Several of the top co-occurrence clusters appeared to be linked to parvovirus B19, influenza, CMV and Epstein-Barr virus, according to a later analysis. A cluster of highly shared sequence variants was judged likely to represent a technical artifact of the sequencing pipeline. For the cohort, immune exposure information was limited to CMV serostatus. A further reported finding was that TCR beta sequences accurately predicted the HLA-A and HLA-B alleles for most subjects in the first cohort. Linkage disequilibrium might explain the correlated functional status among segregating V segments, but an unknown experimental factor could not be excluded. A later genetic analysis reported fewer N-insertions in productive TCRs among donors in an Asian-associated ancestry cluster than the approximately 700-donor mean. In a later analysis, HLA-associated TCR beta chains showed more clonal expansion and lower generation probabilities than non-associated chains that were equally common. Because HLA typing was unavailable for some donors at each locus, only the typed subset was used in association tests. While some public TCRs were present in many individuals, most TCR sequences turned up only very rarely across donors. Specific HLA alleles were associated with 15,000 to 20,000 TCR beta sequences at a false discovery rate of 0.05 in a later analysis. The cohort was sequenced for TCR beta chains only, and without alpha or paired-chain data the features that could be detected were limited. An association between a missense DCLRE1C variant and V-gene and J-gene trimming of TCR beta chains was found in a later genetic analysis and replicated in an independent cohort. In a later analysis, the rate of TCR association differed among HLA loci, with DRB1 alleles having the most associated TCRs and HLA-C alleles having the fewest. When HLA alleles, especially DR and DQ, strongly co-occurred, attributing TCR associations to individual alleles was difficult. Most CMV-associated TCR beta chains appeared to be HLA-restricted in a later analysis, and the HLA associations seemed to be driven largely by CMV exposure. Some IMGT-functional V segments, including TRBV6-2 and TRBV6-3, could not be distinguished by the 87-base-pair reads and were therefore excluded. The classifier was reported to diagnose cytomegalovirus status with high specificity and sensitivity in both the original cohort and the validation cohort. In vitro tests confirmed that a few of the cytomegalovirus-associated TCR beta chains recognize cytomegalovirus antigens. The presence/absence analyses assumed that sequencing depth was roughly uniform across donors, and that assumption may not be true. About 15 rarely observed V segments, including chromosome 9 orphons, were excluded from the earlier analysis of almost 600 of the donors because counts were too low. It was suggested by the authors that the approach could potentially be generalized to other disease states and immunological phenotypes. A total of roughly 160 TCR beta chains were listed by the study as associated with cytomegalovirus.

In total, just over 650 healthy bone marrow donors made up the cohort. At the time of sampling, every cohort member was nominally healthy, though immune exposures that went unrecorded were likely present. The donor tested CMV seronegative and was one of the 352 seronegative cohort members. Each donor provided a peripheral blood sample, and peripheral blood mononuclear cells were used for TCR beta sequencing. Genomic DNA extraction from the blood cell samples was performed with the Qiagen DNeasy Blood Extraction Kit. This clone was observed once. Its antigen is currently not known. No clone much larger than this one lies a single base away; base qualities are absent. There are 15 amino acids in the CDR3, from cysteine to phenylalanine inclusive. Only CDR3 DNA remains: 45 bases, in frame from the first base. Trimming takes 2 bases from V and 5 bases from J, and the germline ends sit 15 bases apart. The germline V gene (reference sequence) provides CDR1 SGHNT and CDR2 YYREEE.

The source is a man between 50 and 59 years old in good health and CMV-seronegative. The material sequenced was PBMCs. The rearranged chain carries TRBV5-4 and TRBJ2-3; too little of a D gene remains to name it. The base sequence is TGTGCCAGCAGCTTACAGAACCAACCCGGAGATACGCAGTATTTT. Its protein product is CASSLQNQPGDTQYF.